Here is one TCR beta chain with its context. Its antigen is unidentified. Trimming pared 7 bases from V and 2 bases from J, leaving 17 bases between. CDR1 and CDR2 from the germline V gene are MDHEN and SYDVKM. The CDR3 loop spans 15 amino acids. This entry comes from a study of Ad26.COV2.S vaccination and SARS-CoV-2 variants. Whole-study findings and limits: Responses of T cells in total may have been underestimated by the TCR breadth and depth analyses.

The protocol was immunoSEQ multiplex PCR, while the TCRdb copy is restricted to in-frame clones and leaves out a portion. The sample has roughly 400,000 clones, 80% to 95% seen once. Treatment: some 19 received Ad26.COV2.S at low or high dose, single or two shots; about five received placebo; per-sample allocation not given. Specimen acquisition occurred on day 63 following the initial vaccine or placebo injection. This specimen consisted of peripheral blood, obtained in a trial of Ad26.COV2.S vaccine versus placebo. The V gene is TRBV28, the J gene TRBJ1-1, with D tentatively TRBD1 (5 bases). The sequence was collected from a person aged 18-65 years who received the Ad26.COV2.S COVID-19 vaccine or a placebo. In nucleotides, the CDR3 is TGTGCCAGCAAACCCCCTACGACAGTTAACACTGAAGCTTTCTTT. It encodes CASKPPTTVNTEAFF.